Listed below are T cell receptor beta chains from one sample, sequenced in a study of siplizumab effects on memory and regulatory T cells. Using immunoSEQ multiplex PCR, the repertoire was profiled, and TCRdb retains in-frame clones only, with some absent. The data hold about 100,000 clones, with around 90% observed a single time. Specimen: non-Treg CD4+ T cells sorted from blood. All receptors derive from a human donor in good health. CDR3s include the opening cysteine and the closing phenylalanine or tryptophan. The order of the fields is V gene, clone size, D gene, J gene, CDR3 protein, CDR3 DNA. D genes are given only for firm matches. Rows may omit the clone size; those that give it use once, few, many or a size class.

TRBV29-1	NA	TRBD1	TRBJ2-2	CSAGQSTGELFF	TGCAGCGCGGGACAGTCCACCGGGGAGCTGTTTTTT
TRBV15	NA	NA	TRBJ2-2	CATSRGPGELFF	TGTGCCACCAGCAGAGGCCCCGGGGAGCTGTTTTTT
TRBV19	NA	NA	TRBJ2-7	CASSLRAAYEQYF	TGTGCCAGTAGTCTCCGGGCGGCCTACGAGCAGTACTTC
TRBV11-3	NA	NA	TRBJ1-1	CASSPRLTLVEAFF	TGTGCCAGCAGCCCTCGCCTGACGTTGGTGGAAGCTTTCTTT
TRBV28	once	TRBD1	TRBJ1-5	CASRNDRGRNQPQHF	TGTGCCAGCAGGAATGACAGGGGGCGCAATCAGCCCCAGCATTTT
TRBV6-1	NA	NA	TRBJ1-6	CASGRDVGNSPLHF	TGTGCCAGCGGTAGGGACGTGGGAAATTCACCCCTCCACTTT
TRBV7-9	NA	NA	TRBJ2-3	CASSLAGADTDTQYF	TGTGCCAGCAGCTTAGCAGGGGCGGACACAGATACGCAGTATTTT
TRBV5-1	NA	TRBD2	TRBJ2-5	CASSFSAGDQETQYF	TGCGCCAGCAGCTTTTCCGCGGGGGACCAAGAGACCCAGTACTTC
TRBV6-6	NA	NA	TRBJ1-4	CASSYWDREKLFF	TGTGCCAGCAGTTATTGGGACCGCGAAAAACTGTTTTTT
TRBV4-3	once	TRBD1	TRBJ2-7	CASSQSPGQGYEQYF	TGCGCCAGCAGCCAGTCCCCGGGACAGGGCTACGAGCAGTACTTC
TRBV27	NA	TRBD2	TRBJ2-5	CASSFWGGQETQYF	TGTGCCAGCAGTTTCTGGGGGGGCCAAGAGACCCAGTACTTC
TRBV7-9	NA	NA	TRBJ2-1	CASSLLANEQFF	TGTGCCAGCAGCTTACTAGCGAATGAGCAGTTCTTC
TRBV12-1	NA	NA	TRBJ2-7	CASSFGPSSYEQYF	TGTGCCAGCAGCTTTGGCCCCAGCTCCTACGAGCAGTACTTC
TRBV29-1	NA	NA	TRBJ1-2	CSVVLGTGYTF	TGCAGCGTTGTTCTGGGGACCGGCTACACCTTC
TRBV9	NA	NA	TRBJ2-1	CASSVGQGDYNEQFF	TGTGCCAGCAGCGTCGGTCAGGGAGACTACAATGAGCAGTTCTTC
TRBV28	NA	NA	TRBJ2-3	CASSFLDTQYF	TGTGCCAGCAGTTTCCTGGATACGCAGTATTTT
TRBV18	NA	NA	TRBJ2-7	CASSPPGEQYF	TGTGCCAGCTCACCACCGGGCGAGCAGTACTTC
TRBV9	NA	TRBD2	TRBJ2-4	CASSSGGNIQYF	TGTGCCAGCAGCTCGGGGGGGAACATTCAGTACTTC
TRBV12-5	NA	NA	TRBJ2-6	CASRASGANVLTF	TGTGCTAGTAGGGCCTCTGGGGCCAACGTCCTGACTTTC
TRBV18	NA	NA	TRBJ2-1	CASSPGLRSNEQFF	TGTGCCAGCTCACCGGGACTCCGGTCCAATGAGCAGTTCTTC
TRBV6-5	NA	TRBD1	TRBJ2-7	CASRSGGRSYEQYF	TGTGCCAGCAGGTCAGGGGGACGTTCCTACGAGCAGTACTTC
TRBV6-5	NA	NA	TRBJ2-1	CASTFEAGAYNEQFF	TGTGCCAGCACTTTTGAGGCAGGGGCCTACAATGAGCAGTTCTTC
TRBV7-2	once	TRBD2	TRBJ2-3	CASSLTSGIGDTQYF	TGTGCCAGCAGCCTAACTAGCGGGATAGGAGATACGCAGTATTTT
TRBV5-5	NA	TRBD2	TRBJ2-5	CASTLRLAQETQYF	TGTGCCAGCACCCTCCGACTAGCACAAGAGACCCAGTACTTC
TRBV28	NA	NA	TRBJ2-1	CASSFVNEQFF	TGTGCCAGCAGTTTCGTGAATGAGCAGTTCTTC
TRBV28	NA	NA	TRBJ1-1	CASRGNRVQLF	TGTGCCAGCAGAGGAAACAGGGTGCAGCTATTT
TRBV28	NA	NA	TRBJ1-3	CASRLAKSSGNTIYF	TGTGCCAGCCGCCTAGCTAAGAGCTCTGGAAACACCATATATTTT
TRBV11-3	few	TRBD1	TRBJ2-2	CASSLAGGTGELFF	TGTGCCAGCAGCTTGGCAGGGGGCACCGGGGAGCTGTTTTTT
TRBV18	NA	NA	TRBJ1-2	CASSPGDSTSNYGYTF	TGTGCCAGCTCACCCGGTGACAGTACCTCTAACTATGGCTACACCTTC
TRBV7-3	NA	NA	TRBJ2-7	CASSLQGSGYEQYF	TGTGCCAGCAGCCTCCAGGGTAGCGGCTACGAGCAGTACTTC
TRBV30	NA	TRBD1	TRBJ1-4	CAWSKQGAATNEKLFF	TGTGCCTGGAGTAAGCAGGGGGCTGCAACTAATGAAAAACTGTTTTTT
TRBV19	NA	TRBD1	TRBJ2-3	CASSKGARDTQYF	TGTGCCAGTAGCAAGGGGGCGCGGGATACGCAGTATTTT
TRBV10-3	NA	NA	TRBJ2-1	CAISLTTRRGEQFF	TGTGCCATCAGCCTGACAACTAGGAGAGGGGAGCAGTTCTTC